The TCR beta chain described here comes from a study of cytomegalovirus exposure and HLA in healthy donors. Background on the study: HLA-typed donors were the source of around 87 million unique TCRs, which an early data release held. The study, taken as a whole, reports: Researchers reported in a later analysis that a missense DCLRE1C variant was tied to TCR beta V- and J-gene trimming. A highly shared variant cluster was judged a likely technical artifact.

Germline V gene data show CDR1 as LGHNA and CDR2 as YNFKEQ. Losses at the gene ends were 0 bases for V and 12 bases for J; bases not matched to a gene: 4. The CDR3 totals 13 residues. It was with 60 Vbeta and 13 Jbeta primers that the PCR ran. Method: immunoSEQ multiplex PCR; TCRdb's copy keeps in-frame clones and lacks some. The sample holds approximately 140,000 clones, about three quarters seen once. As concerns this clone: The target antigen is unknown.

Sequenced: PBMCs. The receptor's source is a woman between 18 and 30 years old in good health and CMV-seronegative. The chain has TRBV4-2 and TRBJ2-1, with 8 bases matching TRBD2. The CDR3 bases are TGTGCCAGCAGCCAAGATAGCGGGAAGGGGCAGTTCTTC. Translated: CASSQDSGKGQFF.